These 9 T cell receptor beta chains share one sample of origin, sequenced in a study of blood T cell repertoires in COVID-19. Assay used: immunoSEQ multiplex PCR; TCRdb lists only in-frame clones, some missing. The table records approximately 250,000 clones, around 78% of them present only once. Sequencing was performed on peripheral blood. The receptor set was obtained from a man aged 55 to 70 who had recovered from COVID-19.

The chain employs TRBV6-6 and TRBJ1-4, with 11 bases matching TRBD1. CDR3 length equals 16 residues. The trim removed 6 bases at V and 3 bases at J, leaving 6 bases unmatched. Germline values: CDR1 MNHNY, CDR2 SVGAGI (reference sequence). DNA of the CDR3: TGTGCCAGCAGGCGTGGACAGGGGGCCTCTAATGAAAAACTGTTTTTT. Amino acid sequence: CASRRGQGASNEKLFF.

The V and J genes are TRBV7-9 and TRBJ2-7, with 11 bases identical to TRBD1. V was clipped by 5 bases and J by 3 bases; unmatched bases: 6. This CDR3 contains 15 residues. Germline-derived CDR1 and CDR2 are SEHNR and FQNEAQ (reference sequence). The DNA for the CDR3 is TGTGCCAGCAGCACGTATGGGACAGGGGGCTACGAGCAGTACTTC. This codes for CASSTYGTGGYEQYF. The full variable domain, with the rest looked up from reference TRBV7-9 and TRBJ2-7, is DTGVSQNPRHKITKRGQNVTFRCDPISEHNRLYWYRQTLGQGPEFLTYFQNEAQLEKSRLLSDRFSAERPKGSFSTLEIQRTEQGDSAMYLCASSTYGTGGYEQYFGPGTRLTVT.

V usage is TRBV7-9 and J usage is TRBJ2-7; 8 bases match TRBD2. The CDR3 has 14 residues. CDR1 is SEHNR and CDR2 is FQNEAQ in the germline V gene (reference sequence). Trimming removed 3 bases from V and 4 bases from J; junction bases left unmatched: 5. CDR3 sequence: CASSFGSGEYEQYF. In nucleotides, the CDR3 is TGTGCCAGCAGCTTTGGTAGCGGGGAATACGAGCAGTACTTC.

This clone has a single count. The V call is TRBV2, the J call TRBJ1-4; no clear D gene. Germline CDR1 SNHLY, CDR2 FYNNEI. This CDR3 has 11 residues. Trimming removed 9 bases at V and 5 bases at J, with 7 bases between. The CDR3 nucleotides are TGTGCCAGTGGGCAAAATGAAAAACTGTTTTTT. It is translated as CASGQNEKLFF. Full variable domain (outside the CDR3, taken from reference TRBV2 and TRBJ1-4): EPEVTQTPSHQVTQMGQEVILRCVPISNHLYFYWYRQILGQKVEFLVSFYNNEISEKSEIFDDQFSVERPDGSNFTLKIRSTKLEDSAMYFCASGQNEKLFFGSGTQLSVL.

The V call is TRBV24-1, the J call TRBJ2-5; TRBD1 might be the D (6 bases). The germline V gene encodes CDR1 KGHDR and CDR2 SFDVKD. Trimming took off 1 base at V and 5 bases at J, with 13 bases between the two ends. This CDR3 spans 15 amino acids. The CDR3 DNA reads as TGTGCCACCAGTGATTTCGAACAGGGTGGGGAGACCCAGTACTTC. It yields the protein CATSDFEQGGETQYF.

This chain links TRBV7-2 with TRBJ2-7; D perhaps matches TRBD2 (5 bases). Trimming left V 1 base short and J 6 bases short, with 16 bases between. Germline CDR1 is SGHTA and CDR2 is FQGNSA. The CDR3 extends over 15 amino acids. In DNA form, the CDR3 reads TGTGCCAGCAGCTTAGACGGGGTACGTACGATCGAGCAGTACTTC. Translated, it gives CASSLDGVRTIEQYF.

V and J are TRBV10-3 and TRBJ1-3; no clear D gene. Trimming took off 6 bases at V and 0 bases at J, with 12 bases between the two ends. Germline-derived CDR1 and CDR2 are ENHRY and SYGVKD. The CDR3 has 15 amino acids. CDR3 loop: CAIRGAGSSGNTIYF. The CDR3 DNA reads TGTGCCATCAGGGGAGCAGGAAGCTCTGGAAACACCATATATTTT.

The chain joins TRBV5-1 to TRBJ2-3; 11 bases are a match to TRBD2. Germline CDR1 and CDR2: SGHRS and YFSETQ. Losses at the gene ends were 1 base for V and 1 base for J; bases not matched to a gene: 14. The CDR3 totals 20 residues. This CDR3 is CASSLWSLAGLAVGTDTQYF. CDR3 nucleotide sequence: TGCGCCAGCAGCTTGTGGTCTCTAGCGGGACTAGCGGTGGGCACAGATACGCAGTATTTT.

This rearrangement joins TRBV5-1 to TRBJ1-3, with no clear D. Germline V gene sequence: CDR1 SGHRS, CDR2 YFSETQ. The V end was cut by 2 bases, the J end by 0 bases, with 12 bases between. The CDR3 length is 16 residues. The CDR3 DNA reads as TGCGCCAGCAGCTTCGGCGGTCACACCTCTGGAAACACCATATATTTT. Amino acids: CASSFGGHTSGNTIYF.